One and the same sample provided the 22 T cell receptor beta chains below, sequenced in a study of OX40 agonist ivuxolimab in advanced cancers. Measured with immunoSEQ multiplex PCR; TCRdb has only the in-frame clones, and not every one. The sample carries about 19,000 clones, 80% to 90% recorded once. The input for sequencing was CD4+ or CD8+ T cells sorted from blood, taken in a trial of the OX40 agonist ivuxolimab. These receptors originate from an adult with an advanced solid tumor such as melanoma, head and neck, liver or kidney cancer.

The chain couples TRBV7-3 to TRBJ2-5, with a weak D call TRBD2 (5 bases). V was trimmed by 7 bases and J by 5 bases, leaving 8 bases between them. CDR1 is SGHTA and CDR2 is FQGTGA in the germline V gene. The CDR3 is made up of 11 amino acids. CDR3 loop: CASTRRETQYF. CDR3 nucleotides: TGTGCCAGCACCCGGAGGGAGACCCAGTACTTC. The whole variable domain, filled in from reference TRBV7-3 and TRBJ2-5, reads GAGVSQTPSNKVTEKGKYVELRCDPISGHTALYWYRQSLGQGPEFLIYFQGTGAADDSGLPNDRFFAVRPEGSVSTLKIQRTERGDSAVYLCASTRRETQYFGPGTRLLVL.

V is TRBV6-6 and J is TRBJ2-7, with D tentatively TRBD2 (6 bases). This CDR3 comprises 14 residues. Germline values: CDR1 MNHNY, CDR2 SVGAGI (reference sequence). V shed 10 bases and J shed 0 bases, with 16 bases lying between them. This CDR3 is CATLGGTVSYEQYF. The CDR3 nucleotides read TGTGCCACCCTAGGAGGGACGGTCTCCTACGAGCAGTACTTC.

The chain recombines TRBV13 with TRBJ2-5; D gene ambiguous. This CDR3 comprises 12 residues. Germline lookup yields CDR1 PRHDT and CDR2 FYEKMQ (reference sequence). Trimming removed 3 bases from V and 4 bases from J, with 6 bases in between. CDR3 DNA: TGTGCCAGCAGCTTGGGCCCAGAGACCCAGTACTTC. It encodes CASSLGPETQYF. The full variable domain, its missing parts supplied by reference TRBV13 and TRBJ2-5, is AAGVIQSPRHLIKEKRETATLKCYPIPRHDTVYWYQQGPGQDPQFLISFYEKMQSDKGSIPDRFSAQQFSDYHSELNMSSLELGDSALYFCASSLGPETQYFGPGTRLLVL.

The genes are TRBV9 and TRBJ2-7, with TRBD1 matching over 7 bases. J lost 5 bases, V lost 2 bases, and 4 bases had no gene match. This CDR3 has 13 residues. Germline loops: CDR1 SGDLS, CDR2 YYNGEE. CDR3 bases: TGTGCCAGCAGCGTGGGACAGTTCGACGAGCAGTACTTC. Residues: CASSVGQFDEQYF. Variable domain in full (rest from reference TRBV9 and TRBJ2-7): DSGVTQTPKHLITATGQRVTLRCSPRSGDLSVYWYQQSLDQGLQFLIQYYNGEERAKGNILERFSAQQFPDLHSELNLSSLELGDSALYFCASSVGQFDEQYFGPGTRLTVT.

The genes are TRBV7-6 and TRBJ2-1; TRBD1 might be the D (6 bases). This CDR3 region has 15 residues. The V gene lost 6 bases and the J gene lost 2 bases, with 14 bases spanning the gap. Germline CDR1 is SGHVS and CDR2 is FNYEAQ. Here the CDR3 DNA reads TGTGCCAGCAGTTCGGACAGCTGGGCCTACAATGAGCAGTTCTTC. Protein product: CASSSDSWAYNEQFF.

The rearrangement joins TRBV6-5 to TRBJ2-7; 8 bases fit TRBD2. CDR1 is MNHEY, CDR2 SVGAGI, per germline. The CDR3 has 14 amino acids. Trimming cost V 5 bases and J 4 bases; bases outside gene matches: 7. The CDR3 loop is CASSHSGGEYEQYF. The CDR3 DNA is TGTGCCAGCAGTCACAGCGGGGGTGAATACGAGCAGTACTTC.

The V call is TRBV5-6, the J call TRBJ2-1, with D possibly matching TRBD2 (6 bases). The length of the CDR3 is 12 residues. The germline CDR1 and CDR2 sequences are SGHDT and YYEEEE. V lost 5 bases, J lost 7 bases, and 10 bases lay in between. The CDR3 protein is CASSWGVNEQFF. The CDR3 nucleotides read TGTGCCAGCAGTTGGGGGGTGAATGAGCAGTTCTTC.

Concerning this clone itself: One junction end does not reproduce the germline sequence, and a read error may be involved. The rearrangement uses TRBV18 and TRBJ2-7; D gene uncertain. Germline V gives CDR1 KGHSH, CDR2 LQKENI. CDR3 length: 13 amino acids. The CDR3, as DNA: TGTGCCAGCTCACCTCCCGGCTCCTTCGAGCAGTACTTC. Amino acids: CASSPPGSFEQYF.

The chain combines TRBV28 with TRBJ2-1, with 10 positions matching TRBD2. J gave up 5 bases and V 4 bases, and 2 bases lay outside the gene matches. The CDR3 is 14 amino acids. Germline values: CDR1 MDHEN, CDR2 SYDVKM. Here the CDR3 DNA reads TGTGCCAGCAGTTCGGGACTAGCGAACAATGAGCAGTTCTTC. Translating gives CASSSGLANNEQFF.

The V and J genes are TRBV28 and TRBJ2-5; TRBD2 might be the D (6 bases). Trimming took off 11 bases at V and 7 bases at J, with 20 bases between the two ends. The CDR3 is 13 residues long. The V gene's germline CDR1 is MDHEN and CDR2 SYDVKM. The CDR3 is CACQGWRVGTQYF. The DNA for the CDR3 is TGTGCCTGCCAAGGGTGGAGGGTTGGGACCCAGTACTTC.

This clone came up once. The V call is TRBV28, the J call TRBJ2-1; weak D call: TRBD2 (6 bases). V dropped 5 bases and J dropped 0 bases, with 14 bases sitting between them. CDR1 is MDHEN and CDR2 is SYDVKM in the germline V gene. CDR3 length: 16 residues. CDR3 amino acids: CASSTPLADSYNEQFF. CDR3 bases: TGTGCCAGCAGTACACCGTTAGCGGACTCCTACAATGAGCAGTTCTTC.

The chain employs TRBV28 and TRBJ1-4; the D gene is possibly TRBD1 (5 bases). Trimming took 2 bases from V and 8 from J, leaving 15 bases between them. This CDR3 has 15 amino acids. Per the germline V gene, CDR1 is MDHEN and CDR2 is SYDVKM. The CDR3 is CASSLGAREYEKLFF. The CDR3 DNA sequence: TGTGCCAGCAGTTTAGGGGCAAGGGAGTACGAAAAACTGTTTTTT. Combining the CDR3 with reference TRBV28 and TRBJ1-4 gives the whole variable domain DVKVTQSSRYLVKRTGEKVFLECVQDMDHENMFWYRQDPGLGLRLIYFSYDVKMKEKGDIPEGYSVSREKKERFSLILESASTNQTSMYLCASSLGAREYEKLFFGSGTQLSVL.

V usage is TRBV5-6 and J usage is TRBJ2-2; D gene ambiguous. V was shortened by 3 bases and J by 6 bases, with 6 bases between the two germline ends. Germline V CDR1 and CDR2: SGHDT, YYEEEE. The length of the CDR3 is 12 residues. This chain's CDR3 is CASSSTSGELFF. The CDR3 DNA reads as TGTGCCAGCAGCTCAACGTCCGGGGAGCTGTTTTTT.

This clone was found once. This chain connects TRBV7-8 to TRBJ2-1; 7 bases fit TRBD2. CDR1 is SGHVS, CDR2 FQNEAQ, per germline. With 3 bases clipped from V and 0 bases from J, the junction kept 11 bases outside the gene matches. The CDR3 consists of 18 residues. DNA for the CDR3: TGTGCCAGCAGCTTCAGCGGGGTGGGTGGGAGCTCCTACAATGAGCAGTTCTTC. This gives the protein CASSFSGVGGSSYNEQFF.

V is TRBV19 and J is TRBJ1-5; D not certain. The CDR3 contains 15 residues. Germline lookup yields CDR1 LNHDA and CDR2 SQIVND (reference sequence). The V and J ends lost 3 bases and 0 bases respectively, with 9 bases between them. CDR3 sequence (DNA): TGTGCCAGTAGTATGTCAGCTTATAGCAATCAGCCCCAGCATTTT. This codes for CASSMSAYSNQPQHF. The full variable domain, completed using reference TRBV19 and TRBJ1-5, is DGGITQSPKYLFRKEGQNVTLSCEQNLNHDAMYWYRQDPGQGLRLIYYSQIVNDFQKGDIAEGYSVSREKKESFPLTVTSAQKNPTAFYLCASSMSAYSNQPQHFGDGTRLSIL.

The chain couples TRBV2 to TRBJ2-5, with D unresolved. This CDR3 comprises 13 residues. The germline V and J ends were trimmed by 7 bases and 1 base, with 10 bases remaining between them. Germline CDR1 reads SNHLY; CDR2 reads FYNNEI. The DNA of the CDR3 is TGTGCCAGCAACAACAGAATCCAAGAGACCCAGTACTTC. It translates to CASNNRIQETQYF.

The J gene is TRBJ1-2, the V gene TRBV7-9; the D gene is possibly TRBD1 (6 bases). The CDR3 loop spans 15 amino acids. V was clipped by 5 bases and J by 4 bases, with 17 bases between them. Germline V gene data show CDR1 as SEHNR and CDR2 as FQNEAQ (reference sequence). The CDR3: CASSPPSGVSYGYTF. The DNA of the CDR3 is TGTGCCAGCAGCCCCCCCTCAGGGGTTAGCTATGGCTACACCTTC.

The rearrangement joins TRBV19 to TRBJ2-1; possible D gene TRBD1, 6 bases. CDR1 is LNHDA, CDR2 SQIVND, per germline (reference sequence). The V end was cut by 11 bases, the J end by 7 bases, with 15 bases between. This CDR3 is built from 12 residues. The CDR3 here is CASAQGWNEQFF. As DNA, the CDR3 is TGTGCCTCGGCCCAGGGGTGGAATGAGCAGTTCTTC.

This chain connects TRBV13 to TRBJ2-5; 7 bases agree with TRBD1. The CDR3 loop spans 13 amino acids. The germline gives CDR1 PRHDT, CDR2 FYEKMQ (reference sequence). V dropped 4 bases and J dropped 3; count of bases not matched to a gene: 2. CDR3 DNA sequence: TGTGCCAGCAGCTCCGGGACAGAAGAGACCCAGTACTTC. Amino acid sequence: CASSSGTEETQYF. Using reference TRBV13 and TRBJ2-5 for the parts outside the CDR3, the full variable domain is AAGVIQSPRHLIKEKRETATLKCYPIPRHDTVYWYQQGPGQDPQFLISFYEKMQSDKGSIPDRFSAQQFSDYHSELNMSSLELGDSALYFCASSSGTEETQYFGPGTRLLVL.

Written as DNA, the CDR3 is TGTGCCAGCAGTGAAGACGAGGGAAGCGGTTCCTACGAGCAGTACTTC. Residues: CASSEDEGSGSYEQYF. The chain uses TRBV6-1 and TRBJ2-7; maybe TRBD2 (5 bases). CDR1 and CDR2 (germline): MNHNS, SASEGT. Trimming shortened V by 1 base and J by 1 base, and 14 bases separated the two germline ends. The CDR3 spans 16 residues.

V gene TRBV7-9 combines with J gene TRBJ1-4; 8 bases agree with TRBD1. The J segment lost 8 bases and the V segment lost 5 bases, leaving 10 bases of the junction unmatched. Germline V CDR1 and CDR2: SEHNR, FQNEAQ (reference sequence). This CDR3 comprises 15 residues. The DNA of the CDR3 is TGTGCCAGCAGCCCTACAGGGGGTGAGGAGGAAAAACTGTTTTTT. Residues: CASSPTGGEEEKLFF.

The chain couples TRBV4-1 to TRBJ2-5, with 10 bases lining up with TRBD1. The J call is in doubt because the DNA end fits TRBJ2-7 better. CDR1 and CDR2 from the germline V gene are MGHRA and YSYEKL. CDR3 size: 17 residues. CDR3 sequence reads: CASSQELGQGVVYEQYF. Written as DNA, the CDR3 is TGCGCCAGCAGCCAAGAATTAGGACAGGGGGTGGTCTACGAGCAGTACTTC.